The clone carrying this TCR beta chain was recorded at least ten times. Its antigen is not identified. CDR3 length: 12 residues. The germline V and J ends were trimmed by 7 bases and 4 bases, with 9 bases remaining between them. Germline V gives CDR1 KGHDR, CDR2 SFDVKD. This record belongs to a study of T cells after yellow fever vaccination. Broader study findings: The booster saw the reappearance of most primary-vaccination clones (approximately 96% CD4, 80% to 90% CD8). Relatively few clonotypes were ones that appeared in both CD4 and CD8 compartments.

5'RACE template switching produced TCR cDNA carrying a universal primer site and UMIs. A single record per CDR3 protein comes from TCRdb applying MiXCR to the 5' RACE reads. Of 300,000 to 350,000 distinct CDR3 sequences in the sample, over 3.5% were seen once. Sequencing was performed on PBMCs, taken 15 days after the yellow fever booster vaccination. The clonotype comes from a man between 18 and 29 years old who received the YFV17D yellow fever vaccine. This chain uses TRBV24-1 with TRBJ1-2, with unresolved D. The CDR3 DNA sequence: TGTGCCACCAGACCCCCTGGCTATGGCTACACCTTC. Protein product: CATRPPGYGYTF.